Shown below are 29 T cell receptor beta chains from a single sample sequenced in a study of T cell changes during pregnancy in multiple sclerosis. The table came from immunoSEQ multiplex PCR; TCRdb's copy has only in-frame clones and leaves some out. The sample holds roughly 69,000 clones, around 90% seen once. The sequences come from peripheral blood, collected after pregnancy. These receptors came from a female donor with multiple sclerosis, enrolled in a pregnancy study.

The chain recombines TRBV18 with TRBJ1-5; 8 bases are a match to TRBD1. Germline CDR1 and CDR2: KGHSH and LQKENI. The length of the CDR3 is 16 residues. The V gene end was trimmed by 3 bases and the J gene end by 1 base; junction bases not matched to a gene: 5. In nucleotides, the CDR3 is TGTGCCAGCTCACCCGGGCCAGGGGGCAGCAATCAGCCCCAGCATTTT. This translates into CASSPGPGGSNQPQHF.

The chain recombines TRBV5-5 with TRBJ1-4; 7 positions match TRBD1. The CDR3 runs to 14 residues. V shed 2 bases and J 7 bases; nucleotides not matched to a gene: 5. The germline gives CDR1 SGHKS, CDR2 YYEKEE (reference sequence). CDR3 amino acids: CASSFQGESEKLFF. The CDR3 nucleotides are TGTGCCAGCAGCTTCCAGGGGGAGAGTGAAAAACTGTTTTTT.

The genes are TRBV5-1 and TRBJ1-1; the match to TRBD1 covers 8 bases. Per the germline V gene, CDR1 is SGHRS and CDR2 is YFSETQ. There are 14 residues in the CDR3. V was pared by 3 bases and J by 1 base, with 2 bases of the junction left unmatched. CDR3 loop: CASSSGTGNTEAFF. As DNA, the CDR3 is TGCGCCAGCAGCTCCGGGACAGGGAACACTGAAGCTTTCTTT.

V is TRBV4-1 and J is TRBJ2-7; 9 bases line up with TRBD2. This CDR3 is 15 amino acids long. The germline CDR1 and CDR2 sequences are MGHRA and YSYEKL. Unmatched junction bases numbered 10, after V lost 3 bases and J lost 7 bases. CDR3 amino acids: CASSHGRGGRPEQYF. CDR3 coding DNA: TGCGCCAGCAGCCACGGGCGGGGGGGGCGCCCGGAGCAGTACTTC.

The chain is built from TRBV23-1 and TRBJ1-2; 8 bases align to TRBD1. TRBV23-1 is known as an ORF, though its function is uncertain. This CDR3 has 15 amino acids. Trimming took 2 bases from V and 8 from J; bases not matched to a gene: 10. The CDR3 sequence is CASSQRGAGGKGYTF. CDR3 nucleotides: TGCGCCAGCAGTCAAAGGGGTGCAGGGGGCAAAGGCTACACCTTC.

The chain joins TRBV4-2 to TRBJ1-5, with TRBD1 identical over 9 bases. The CDR3 runs to 19 residues. V shed 5 bases, J shed 0 bases, and the junction held 14 bases outside the gene matches. Germline V lookup: CDR1 LGHNA, CDR2 YNFKEQ. CDR3 residues: CASSKTGTGLMNSNQPQHF. The CDR3 bases are TGTGCCAGCAGCAAAACCGGGACAGGGTTGATGAATAGCAATCAGCCCCAGCATTTT.

As concerns this clone: The sample holds other DNA sequences that translate to the same CDR3. V is TRBV5-1 and J is TRBJ2-2, with a weak D call TRBD1 (5 bases). The germline CDR1 and CDR2 sequences are SGHRS and YFSETQ. V was shortened by 1 base and J by 1 base, with 8 bases between the two germline ends. The CDR3 consists of 15 residues. DNA of the CDR3: TGCGCCAGCAGCTTGAGGCAGGGGAACACCGGGGAGCTGTTTTTT. This codes for CASSLRQGNTGELFF.

V usage is TRBV28 and J usage is TRBJ2-7; D possibly corresponds to TRBD1 (5 bases). V gave up 5 bases and J gave up 3 bases, with 17 bases separating them. Per the germline V gene, CDR1 is MDHEN and CDR2 is SYDVKM. The CDR3 is 15 residues long. For the CDR3, the DNA is TGTGCCAGCAGTCCCTTAGGGGAAAGTAACTACGAGCAGTACTTC. Encoded protein: CASSPLGESNYEQYF.

The chain carries TRBV23-1 and TRBJ2-3; 10 bases are shared with TRBD2. TRBV23-1 falls under the ORF class, with uncertain function. With 0 bases clipped from V and 3 bases from J, the junction kept 9 bases outside the gene matches. CDR3 size: 18 residues. The CDR3 spells CASSQSWASGSRTDTQYF. The CDR3, as DNA: TGCGCCAGCAGTCAATCGTGGGCTAGCGGGAGTAGGACAGATACGCAGTATTTT.

This rearrangement joins TRBV19 to TRBJ2-7; 11 bases map to TRBD2. CDR3 length: 15 amino acids. CDR1 is LNHDA, CDR2 SQIVND, per germline (reference sequence). V lost 5 bases and J lost 2; bases outside the gene matches: 5. Here the CDR3 DNA reads TGTGCCAGTAGTGCAGATAGCGGGAGGGCCTACGAGCAGTACTTC. It is translated as CASSADSGRAYEQYF.

V is TRBV29-1 and J is TRBJ1-1, with 8 bases matching TRBD1. Germline CDR1 SQVTM, CDR2 ANQGSEA. The V and J ends lost 4 bases and 4 bases, in that order; junction bases with no gene match: 8. The CDR3 is 14 amino acids. The CDR3 nucleotides are TGCAGCGTTGTCGGAGGGACAGGAGTCACTGAAGCTTTCTTT. Its translation: CSVVGGTGVTEAFF. The full variable domain, its missing parts supplied by reference TRBV29-1 and TRBJ1-1, is SAVISQKPSRDICQRGTSLTIQCQVDSQVTMMFWYRQQPGQSLTLIATANQGSEATYESGFVIDKFPISRPNLTFSTLTVSNMSPEDSSIYLCSVVGGTGVTEAFFGQGTRLTVV.

The V gene is TRBV18, the J gene TRBJ2-2; 9 bases are shared with TRBD1. CDR3 size: 16 residues. CDR1 and CDR2 from the germline V gene are KGHSH and LQKENI. V gave up 2 bases and J gave up 3 bases; unmatched junction bases: 4. The CDR3 DNA reads TGTGCCAGCTCACCAGACAGGGGGTCGGACACCGGGGAGCTGTTTTTT. Translating gives CASSPDRGSDTGELFF.

This chain links TRBV7-9 with TRBJ1-2; tentative D call: TRBD1 (5 bases). The CDR3 sequence is 18 residues long. V was cut by 2 bases and J by 3 bases, with 22 bases left in between. Per the germline V gene, CDR1 is SEHNR and CDR2 is FQNEAQ (reference sequence). The CDR3 DNA reads as TGTGCCAGCAGCTTAAGACCGCCCCAGGGTGCCGTACACTATGGCTACACCTTC. This encodes CASSLRPPQGAVHYGYTF.

This chain connects TRBV18 to TRBJ2-2, with D unclear. This CDR3 spans 13 amino acids. The germline gives CDR1 KGHSH, CDR2 LQKENI. V lost 4 bases and J 0 bases, leaving 3 bases between the germline ends. The CDR3 DNA sequence: TGTGCCAGCTCACGAGCGAACACCGGGGAGCTGTTTTTT. Translated: CASSRANTGELFF. The full variable domain, in which reference TRBV18 and TRBJ2-2 provide the parts outside the CDR3, is NAGVMQNPRHLVRRRGQEARLRCSPMKGHSHVYWYRQLPEEGLKFMVYLQKENIIDESGMPKERFSAEFPKEGPSILRIQQVVRGDSAAYFCASSRANTGELFFGEGSRLTVL.

The chain combines TRBV15 with TRBJ2-5; D remains unclear. Trimming shortened V by 0 bases and J by 1 base, and 3 bases separated the two germline ends. The CDR3 loop spans 13 amino acids. Looked up from germline, CDR1 is LNHNV and CDR2 is YYDKDF (reference sequence). The CDR3 DNA reads as TGTGCCACCAGCAGAGACAGCCAAGAGACCCAGTACTTC. This gives the protein CATSRDSQETQYF.

The V call is TRBV19, the J call TRBJ2-1, with 8 positions matching TRBD2. This CDR3 spans 15 amino acids. The germline V gene has CDR1 LNHDA and CDR2 SQIVND (reference sequence). V lost 6 bases and J lost 4; bases outside the gene matches: 8. The CDR3 sequence: CASRGGAGVYNEQFF. CDR3 coding DNA: TGTGCCAGTAGGGGGGGAGCGGGAGTGTACAATGAGCAGTTCTTC.

This chain joins TRBV19 and TRBJ2-7, with 10 bases lining up with TRBD2. CDR1 and CDR2 (germline): LNHDA, SQIVND (reference sequence). The CDR3 loop spans 14 amino acids. V lost 4 bases and J lost 6; bases outside the gene matches: 6. The CDR3 DNA sequence: TGTGCCAGTAGTACCCTAGCGGGAGACGCCGAGCAGTACTTC. Protein sequence: CASSTLAGDAEQYF.

The table lists this clone with a count of one. The chain recombines TRBV30 with TRBJ1-5, with 8 bases identical to TRBD1. This CDR3 contains 13 residues. V shed 6 bases, J shed 6 bases, and the junction held 7 bases outside the gene matches. Per germline, CDR1 GTSNPN and CDR2 SVGIG (reference sequence). Written as DNA, the CDR3 is TGTGCCTGCGTACCAGGGGGCGGTCAGCCCCAGCATTTT. Its protein product is CACVPGGGQPQHF.

CDR3 sequence reads: CASSLAGLAGGGEETQYF. CDR3 nucleotide sequence: TGTGCCAGCAGCTTAGCGGGACTAGCGGGAGGGGGAGAAGAGACCCAGTACTTC. The genes are TRBV7-2 and TRBJ2-5, with 16 bases fitting TRBD2. The germline V gene encodes CDR1 SGHTA and CDR2 FQGNSA. Trimming took 0 bases from V and 3 from J; bases not matched to a gene: 4. The CDR3 runs to 18 residues.

The V call is TRBV6-5, the J call TRBJ1-2; D remains ambiguous. CDR1 is MNHEY and CDR2 is SVGAGI in the germline V gene. Trimming removed 2 bases from V and 5 bases from J, with 6 bases in between. The CDR3 extends over 12 amino acids. CDR3 amino acids: CASSYGGYGYTF. The DNA of the CDR3 is TGTGCCAGCAGTTACGGAGGGTATGGCTACACCTTC.

V and J are TRBV7-9 and TRBJ2-1, with D uncertain. V gave up 2 bases and J gave up 6 bases, with 14 bases separating them. The length of the CDR3 is 15 residues. Germline V lookup: CDR1 SEHNR, CDR2 FQNEAQ (reference sequence). The CDR3 reads CASSLTTPESNEQFF. For the CDR3, the DNA is TGTGCCAGCAGCTTAACGACTCCTGAGTCCAATGAGCAGTTCTTC. The variable domain in full, completed from reference TRBV7-9 and TRBJ2-1, reads DTGVSQNPRHKITKRGQNVTFRCDPISEHNRLYWYRQTLGQGPEFLTYFQNEAQLEKSRLLSDRFSAERPKGSFSTLEIQRTEQGDSAMYLCASSLTTPESNEQFFGPGTRLTVL.

The V gene is TRBV5-1, the J gene TRBJ2-3, with 11 bases matching TRBD2. Trimming removed 4 bases from V and 1 base from J; junction bases left unmatched: 5. The CDR3 length is 16 residues. Germline values: CDR1 SGHRS, CDR2 YFSETQ. The CDR3 here is CASSSGTSGRTDTQYF. In DNA form, the CDR3 reads TGCGCCAGCAGCAGCGGGACTAGCGGACGCACAGATACGCAGTATTTT.

This clone occurred a few times. The chain employs TRBV2 and TRBJ2-3, with TRBD1 as a possible D gene (6 bases). Trimming stripped 3 bases from V and 2 bases from J, with 12 bases between. CDR3 length: 15 residues. Germline V gives CDR1 SNHLY, CDR2 FYNNEI. The CDR3 DNA is TGTGCCAGCAGTGATGGGGGCGGGTCCACAGATACGCAGTATTTT. Translated, it gives CASSDGGGSTDTQYF.

V is TRBV19 and J is TRBJ1-2, with 8 positions matching TRBD1. The V and J ends lost 9 bases and 8 bases, in that order; junction bases with no gene match: 11. Germline V CDR1 and CDR2: LNHDA, SQIVND (reference sequence). The CDR3 runs 13 residues. CDR3: CASDQGARRGYTF. In nucleotides, the CDR3 is TGTGCCAGCGACCAGGGGGCGCGACGAGGCTACACCTTC.

CDR3 protein: CASSVASGVEQYF. Written as DNA, the CDR3 is TGTGCCAGCAGCGTAGCATCAGGGGTCGAGCAGTACTTC. The V and J genes are TRBV9 and TRBJ2-7; TRBD1 might be the D (6 bases). The CDR3 covers 13 residues. Germline CDR1 SGDLS, CDR2 YYNGEE. V dropped 0 bases and J dropped 6 bases, with 10 bases sitting between them. Drawing the rest from reference TRBV9 and TRBJ2-7, the complete variable domain is DSGVTQTPKHLITATGQRVTLRCSPRSGDLSVYWYQQSLDQGLQFLIQYYNGEERAKGNILERFSAQQFPDLHSELNLSSLELGDSALYFCASSVASGVEQYFGPGTRLTVT.

V is TRBV21-1 and J is TRBJ2-3; TRBD1 is taken as the D call from the table, unchecked against the DNA. TRBV21-1 is deemed a pseudogene. CDR3 length: 18 amino acids. The CDR3 spells CASSKELQRTGGTDTQYF. Here the CDR3 DNA reads TGTGCCAGCAGCAAAGAGCTCCAGAGGACAGGGGGCACAGATACGCAGTATTTT.

The CDR3, as DNA: TGTGCCAGCAGCGTAGGATTAGCGGGAGTTGGGTACAATGAGCAGTTCTTC. Amino acid sequence: CASSVGLAGVGYNEQFF. V gene TRBV9 combines with J gene TRBJ2-1, with TRBD2 matching 9 bases. The CDR3 runs to 17 residues. CDR1 is SGDLS, CDR2 YYNGEE, per germline. V gave up 0 bases and J gave up 4 bases; unmatched junction bases: 8.

The chain carries TRBV5-1 and TRBJ1-4; 10 bases line up with TRBD1. Germline V gene sequence: CDR1 SGHRS, CDR2 YFSETQ. The V and J ends lost 4 bases and 3 bases, in that order; junction bases with no gene match: 15. The CDR3 is 19 residues long. The CDR3 DNA reads TGCGCCAGCAGCGAGATGCGGACAGGGGGATTGGGGGCTAATGAAAAACTGTTTTTT. It translates to CASSEMRTGGLGANEKLFF.

The V gene is TRBV11-1, the J gene TRBJ2-1; TRBD2 matches at 9 bases. The germline V gene encodes CDR1 SGHAT and CDR2 FQDESV (reference sequence). The length of the CDR3 is 16 residues. V gave up 0 bases and J gave up 7 bases; unmatched junction bases: 7. This CDR3 is CASSLAGGRASNEQFF. For the CDR3, the DNA is TGTGCCAGCAGCTTAGCGGGCGGGAGGGCCTCGAATGAGCAGTTCTTC. Together with reference TRBV11-1 and TRBJ2-1, the CDR3 gives the full variable domain: EAEVAQSPRYKITEKSQAVAFWCDPISGHATLYWYRQILGQGPELLVQFQDESVVDDSQLPKDRFSAERLKGVDSTLKIQPAELGDSAMYLCASSLAGGRASNEQFFGPGTRLTVL.